One sample yielded the 25 T cell receptor beta chains listed below, sequenced in a study of blood T cell repertoires in COVID-19. Clones were sequenced by immunoSEQ multiplex PCR, and TCRdb holds only the in-frame ones, with some missing. The table records about 260,000 clones, 85% to 90% of them present only once. What was sequenced was PBMCs or T cells enriched from blood (not recorded which). The receptors originated from a woman aged 25-40 years with acute COVID-19.

This rearrangement joins TRBV4-1 to TRBJ1-2, with D possibly being TRBD1 (5 bases). Trimming cost V 0 bases and J 4 bases, with 12 bases left between them. Germline V lookup: CDR1 MGHRA, CDR2 YSYEKL. CDR3 length equals 15 residues. The CDR3 loop is CASSQDNLGGYGYTF. DNA of the CDR3: TGCGCCAGCAGCCAAGACAACTTGGGGGGCTATGGCTACACCTTC.

Here the CDR3 DNA reads TGTGCCAGCAGCCAAGAAGCAGGGTCCTACGAGCAGTACTTC. Protein: CASSQEAGSYEQYF. The rearrangement uses TRBV4-2 and TRBJ2-7; D is possibly TRBD1 (5 bases). Per the germline V gene, CDR1 is LGHNA and CDR2 is YNFKEQ. The CDR3 loop spans 14 amino acids. V lost 0 bases, J lost 1 base, and 7 bases lay in between.

The rearrangement links TRBV28 to TRBJ2-1, with D unclear. CDR3 length equals 14 residues. Germline lookup yields CDR1 MDHEN and CDR2 SYDVKM. Trimming removed 7 bases from V and 1 base from J, with 11 bases in between. The DNA for the CDR3 is TGTGCCAGCATCCTACTCCTATCCTACAATGAGCAGTTCTTC. Translating gives CASILLLSYNEQFF.

This sequence joins TRBV15 and TRBJ2-2; 8 positions match TRBD2. The CDR3 runs to 20 residues. V was pared by 3 bases and J by 1 base, with 16 bases of the junction left unmatched. Per germline, CDR1 LNHNV and CDR2 YYDKDF (reference sequence). CDR3 protein: CATSRGPWREESGNTGELFF. The CDR3 nucleotides read TGTGCCACCAGCAGGGGCCCTTGGCGGGAGGAATCGGGGAACACCGGGGAGCTGTTTTTT.

The chain carries TRBV19 and TRBJ1-1; TRBD1 matches at 9 bases. Germline trimming cut 4 bases from V and 0 bases from J; bases unmatched to any gene: 3. The CDR3 is 15 residues long. The V gene's germline CDR1 is LNHDA and CDR2 SQIVND (reference sequence). The CDR3 spells CASSSGQGMNTEAFF. DNA for the CDR3: TGTGCCAGTAGTAGCGGACAGGGGATGAACACTGAAGCTTTCTTT.

The V call is TRBV6-5, the J call TRBJ2-1, with D possibly TRBD2 on 6 matching bases. CDR1 MNHEY and CDR2 SVGAGI come from the germline V gene. V was clipped by 0 bases and J by 3 bases, with 9 bases between them. CDR3 length: 15 residues. In DNA form, the CDR3 reads TGTGCCAGCAGTTACTCCGGGGGAGACTACAATGAGCAGTTCTTC. Protein product: CASSYSGGDYNEQFF.

This chain links TRBV10-3 with TRBJ1-2; a weak D match, TRBD1 (6 bases). Germline values: CDR1 ENHRY, CDR2 SYGVKD. CDR3 length equals 15 residues. With 8 bases removed from V and 6 bases from J, the gap between germline ends came to 22 bases. In DNA, the CDR3 is TGTGCCATCGGGTTAGAGACAGGAGAAGATAATGGCTACACCTTC. Translation: CAIGLETGEDNGYTF.

This clone has a count of ten or more. The chain is built from TRBV28 and TRBJ2-1; TRBD1 agrees at 8 bases. The germline gives CDR1 MDHEN, CDR2 SYDVKM. This CDR3 comprises 15 residues. V lost 6 bases and J lost 4; bases outside the gene matches: 8. The CDR3 nucleotides are TGTGCCAGCAGGCGTGACAGGGGTTTTTACAATGAGCAGTTCTTC. Translated, it gives CASRRDRGFYNEQFF.

The chain couples TRBV6-5 to TRBJ2-2; D gene uncertain. The ends were cut back, 0 bases at V and 11 bases at J, with 10 bases in the middle. In germline, CDR1 is MNHEY, CDR2 SVGAGI. There are 13 residues in the CDR3. The CDR3 loop reads CASSYSIYSELFF. CDR3 nucleotide sequence: TGTGCCAGCAGTTACTCGATTTACAGTGAGCTGTTTTTT.

The chain has TRBV28 and TRBJ2-1, with D tentatively TRBD1 (6 bases). The V end lost 3 bases, the J end lost 7 bases, and 19 bases lay between the germline ends. CDR3 length: 16 amino acids. Germline CDR1 MDHEN, CDR2 SYDVKM. This CDR3 is CASSFPGQGRGNEQFF. CDR3 nucleotides: TGTGCCAGCAGTTTTCCGGGGCAGGGGCGCGGGAATGAGCAGTTCTTC. Looking up the rest from reference TRBV28 and TRBJ2-1 gives the full variable domain: DVKVTQSSRYLVKRTGEKVFLECVQDMDHENMFWYRQDPGLGLRLIYFSYDVKMKEKGDIPEGYSVSREKKERFSLILESASTNQTSMYLCASSFPGQGRGNEQFFGPGTRLTVL.

V usage is TRBV4-2 and J usage is TRBJ2-2; D may be TRBD1 (6 bases). Germline CDR1 and CDR2: LGHNA and YNFKEQ. The CDR3 length is 15 residues. The germline V and J ends were trimmed by 4 bases and 7 bases, with 16 bases remaining between them. CDR3 nucleotides: TGTGCCAGCAGCCTGGGAACAGGGTCGGGCGGGGAGCTGTTTTTT. Translated, it gives CASSLGTGSGGELFF.

This clone was seen more than once but under ten times. The CDR3 here is CASRPGTSGRITGELFF. In nucleotides, the CDR3 is TGTGCCAGCAGGCCCGGGACTAGCGGGAGGATCACCGGGGAGCTGTTTTTT. This chain connects TRBV7-3 to TRBJ2-2; 15 bases line up with TRBD2. V lost 6 bases, J lost 4 bases, and 6 bases stayed unmatched. Germline V gene sequence: CDR1 SGHTA, CDR2 FQGTGA. This CDR3 region has 17 residues.

This chain uses TRBV12-3 or TRBV12-4 with TRBJ2-7; D gene unclear. This CDR3 is built from 11 residues. V lost 5 bases and J lost 9, with 11 bases in between. The DNA of the CDR3 is TGTGCCAGCAGTACCCATACTTCGCAGTACTTC. It codes for CASSTHTSQYF.

This clone was detected only a few times. The J gene is TRBJ2-1, the V gene TRBV4-1; 10 positions match TRBD2. The CDR3 is made up of 17 amino acids. The ends lost 2 bases at V and 3 bases at J; junction bases unmatched: 7. The germline gives CDR1 MGHRA, CDR2 YSYEKL. The CDR3, as DNA: TGCGCCAGCAGCCAAACACCGGGACTAGCGCACTACAATGAGCAGTTCTTC. As protein: CASSQTPGLAHYNEQFF.

The V gene is TRBV3-1 (or the pseudogene TRBV3-2), the J gene TRBJ2-2, with 12 bases matching TRBD2. Looked up from germline, CDR1 is LGHDT and CDR2 is YNNKEL (reference sequence). The CDR3 runs 14 residues. With 7 bases clipped from V and 7 bases from J, the junction kept 4 bases outside the gene matches. CDR3: CASTTSGSIGELFF. CDR3 coding DNA: TGTGCCAGCACGACTAGCGGGAGTATCGGGGAGCTGTTTTTT.

V gene TRBV19 combines with J gene TRBJ2-2; no reliable D call. The CDR3 totals 11 residues. The V end was cut by 7 bases, the J end by 7 bases, with 7 bases between. Germline lookup yields CDR1 LNHDA and CDR2 SQIVND (reference sequence). The DNA for the CDR3 is TGTGCCAGTAATTCAGTCGGGGAGCTGTTTTTT. This sequence encodes CASNSVGELFF.

The chain is built from TRBV27 and TRBJ2-1; 15 nucleotides match TRBD2. The CDR3 length is 19 residues. The V gene's germline CDR1 is MNHEY and CDR2 SMNVEV (reference sequence). The V and J ends lost 4 bases and 6 bases, in that order; junction bases with no gene match: 13. DNA of the CDR3: TGTGCCAGCAGTTCCATTGGACTAGCGGGAGGGCCGGGTGGCAATGAGCAGTTCTTC. This sequence encodes CASSSIGLAGGPGGNEQFF.

The J gene is TRBJ2-1, the V gene TRBV18; a weak D match, TRBD1 (5 bases). The CDR3 spans 16 residues. V lost 0 bases to trimming and J lost 2 bases, with 11 bases between them. Germline CDR1 KGHSH, CDR2 LQKENI. This chain's CDR3 is CASSPPLQVTYNEQFF. The DNA for the CDR3 is TGTGCCAGCTCACCACCGTTACAGGTCACCTACAATGAGCAGTTCTTC.

The chain links TRBV10-1 to TRBJ2-7, with 10 bases matching TRBD2. The germline gives CDR1 WNHNN, CDR2 SYGVQD (reference sequence). This CDR3 spans 15 amino acids. Trimming at V came to 6 bases and at J to 3 bases, leaving 8 bases not matched to a gene. The CDR3 nucleotides read TGCGCCAGCAGCCGGGGGGCTAGCGGGGGCTACGAGCAGTACTTC. This encodes CASSRGASGGYEQYF.

The chain uses TRBV6-5 and TRBJ2-3; the match to TRBD1 covers 8 bases. Germline V lookup: CDR1 MNHEY, CDR2 SVGAGI. The CDR3 has 15 amino acids. Trimming at V came to 5 bases and at J to 4 bases, leaving 8 bases not matched to a gene. The CDR3 reads CASSIRDRTSDTQYF. The DNA for the CDR3 is TGTGCCAGCAGTATCCGGGACAGGACCTCAGATACGCAGTATTTT.

V usage is TRBV28 and J usage is TRBJ1-2, with a weak D call TRBD1 (6 bases). The V end was cut by 3 bases, the J end by 4 bases, with 12 bases between. Germline V gene lookup returns CDR1 MDHEN and CDR2 SYDVKM. The CDR3 is 14 residues long. CDR3 protein: CASSFPAGAYGYTF. As DNA, the CDR3 is TGTGCCAGCAGTTTCCCGGCAGGGGCCTATGGCTACACCTTC.

CDR3 DNA sequence: TGTGCCAGCTCACCAGCCCGTCAGTTCAGCAATCAGCCCCAGCATTTT. The encoded protein is CASSPARQFSNQPQHF. The chain has TRBV18 and TRBJ1-5; D uncertain. The germline V gene encodes CDR1 KGHSH and CDR2 LQKENI. Trimming took 2 bases from V and 1 from J, leaving 12 bases between them. This CDR3 is 16 amino acids long.

This chain joins TRBV29-1 and TRBJ2-1; 16 bases are shared with TRBD2. V was clipped by 5 bases and J by 7 bases; unmatched bases: 2. Per the germline V gene, CDR1 is SQVTM and CDR2 is ANQGSEA. The CDR3 covers 14 residues. CDR3 DNA: TGCAGCGTTTCGGGACTAGCGGGAGGGAATGAGCAGTTCTTC. Residues: CSVSGLAGGNEQFF.

The gene calls are TRBV5-5 and TRBJ1-5, with TRBD1 matching over 8 bases. The CDR3 has 14 residues. V lost 4 bases to trimming and J lost 4 bases; unmatched junction nucleotides: 4. Germline CDR1 reads SGHKS; CDR2 reads YYEKEE (reference sequence). This CDR3 is CASSPGQVNQPQHF. The CDR3 DNA reads as TGTGCCAGCAGCCCGGGACAGGTTAATCAGCCCCAGCATTTT.

The J gene is TRBJ2-3, the V gene TRBV19, with TRBD2 matching over 13 bases. V was clipped by 6 bases and J by 2 bases; unmatched bases: 5. Germline V lookup: CDR1 LNHDA, CDR2 SQIVND (reference sequence). The CDR3 contains 16 residues. The CDR3 here is CASRGTSGTITDTQYF. As DNA, the CDR3 is TGTGCCAGTAGAGGGACTAGCGGGACCATCACAGATACGCAGTATTTT. Full variable domain (rest looked up from reference TRBV19 and TRBJ2-3): DGGITQSPKYLFRKEGQNVTLSCEQNLNHDAMYWYRQDPGQGLRLIYYSQIVNDFQKGDIAEGYSVSREKKESFPLTVTSAQKNPTAFYLCASRGTSGTITDTQYFGPGTRLTVL.